This T cell receptor beta chain came from a study of cytomegalovirus exposure and HLA in healthy donors. The CDR3 sequence is 15 residues long. Germline V gene data show CDR1 as KGHSH and CDR2 as LQKENI. Germline trimming cut 7 bases from V and 2 bases from J; bases unmatched to any gene: 5. PCR amplification relied on 60 Vbeta primers (plus 13 Jbeta primers). Profiling relied on immunoSEQ multiplex PCR, and the TCRdb table lists in-frame clones only, not all of them. The data show around 210,000 clones, with approximately 84% seen just once and roughly 0.26% held by the top ten. This clonotype was obtained from a girl aged 2 to 9 in good health and CMV-seronegative. The genes are TRBV18 and TRBJ2-1, with 10 bases identical to TRBD1. What was sequenced was PBMCs. CDR3 residues: CASFSGTGAYNEQFF. CDR3 DNA sequence: TGTGCCAGCTTCTCGGGGACAGGGGCCTACAATGAGCAGTTCTTC.